This T cell receptor beta chain comes out of a study of blood T cell repertoires in COVID-19. Per germline, CDR1 SGHRS and CDR2 YFSETQ. CDR3 length equals 15 residues. V shed 0 bases and J shed 3 bases, with 9 bases lying between them. Participant ages covered 18 to 89 years across 20 to 25 US areas. Data came from immunoSEQ multiplex PCR; TCRdb stores just in-frame clones and leaves some out. The sample carries some 150,000 clones, approximately 82% recorded once. This chain joins TRBV5-1 and TRBJ1-4; D call uncertain. This TCR came from a woman between 50 and 59 years old who had recovered from COVID-19. The sequencing input was PBMCs or T cells enriched from blood (not recorded which). The DNA for the CDR3 is TGCGCCAGCAGCTTGGAACCGCGGCCTAATGAAAAACTGTTTTTT. This encodes CASSLEPRPNEKLFF.